One T cell receptor (beta chain) is described in this entry. The age range of participants was 18 to 89 years, with residence in about 25 US areas. This sample was taken from a study of blood T cell repertoires in COVID-19. As for the study in general: From T cells, B-cell-depleted T cells, or PBMCs came the material, which was cDNA or gDNA.

Here immunoSEQ multiplex PCR was the method, and the copy in TCRdb shows in-frame clones only, minus some. The table records about 430,000 clones, 70% to 90% of them present only once. The sequence came from a woman aged 18-29 years who had been exposed to COVID-19. What was sequenced was PBMCs or T cells enriched from blood (not recorded which).

Written as DNA, the CDR3 is TGTGCCAGCAGCTTATACGAGGACAATGAGCAGTTCTTC. Translating gives CASSLYEDNEQFF. The rearrangement links TRBV7-3 to TRBJ2-1; D is unclear. V lost 2 bases and J lost 5, with 7 bases in between. The CDR3 sequence is 13 residues long. CDR1 and CDR2 (germline): SGHTA, FQGTGA. The full variable domain, with the rest looked up from reference TRBV7-3 and TRBJ2-1, is GAGVSQTPSNKVTEKGKYVELRCDPISGHTALYWYRQSLGQGPEFLIYFQGTGAADDSGLPNDRFFAVRPEGSVSTLKIQRTERGDSAVYLCASSLYEDNEQFFGPGTRLTVL.